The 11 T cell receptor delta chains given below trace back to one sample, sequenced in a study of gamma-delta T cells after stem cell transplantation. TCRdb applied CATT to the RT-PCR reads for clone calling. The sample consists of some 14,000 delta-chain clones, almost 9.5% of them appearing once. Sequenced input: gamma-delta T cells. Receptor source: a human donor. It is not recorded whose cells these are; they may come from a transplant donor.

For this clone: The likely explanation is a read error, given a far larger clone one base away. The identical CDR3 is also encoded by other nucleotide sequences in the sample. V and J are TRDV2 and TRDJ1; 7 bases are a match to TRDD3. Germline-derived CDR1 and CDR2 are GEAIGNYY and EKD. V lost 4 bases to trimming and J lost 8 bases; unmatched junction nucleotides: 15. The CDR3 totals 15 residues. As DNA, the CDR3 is TGTGCCTGTGATACCGCCGGGGGATTAGGGGAAAAACTCATCTTT. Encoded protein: CACDTAGGLGEKLIF.

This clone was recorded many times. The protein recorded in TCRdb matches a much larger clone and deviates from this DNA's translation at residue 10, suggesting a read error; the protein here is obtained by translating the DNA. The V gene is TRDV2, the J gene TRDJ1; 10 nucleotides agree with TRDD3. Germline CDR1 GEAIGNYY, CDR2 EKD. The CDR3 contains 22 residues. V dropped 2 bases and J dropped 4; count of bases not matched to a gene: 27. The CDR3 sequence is CACDKIPTSGLGDNRADDKLIF. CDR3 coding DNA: TGTGCCTGTGACAAGATTCCTACCTCGGGCCTGGGGGATAACAGAGCGGACGATAAACTCATCTTT.

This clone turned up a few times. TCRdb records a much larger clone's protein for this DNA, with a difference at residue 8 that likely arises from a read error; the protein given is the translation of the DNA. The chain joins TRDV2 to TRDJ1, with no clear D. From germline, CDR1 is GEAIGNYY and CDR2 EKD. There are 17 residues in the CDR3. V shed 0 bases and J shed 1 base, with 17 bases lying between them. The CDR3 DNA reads TGTGCCTGTGACACCTTAGGGGCTACAAACCCCACCGATAAACTCATCTTT. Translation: CACDTLGATNPTDKLIF.

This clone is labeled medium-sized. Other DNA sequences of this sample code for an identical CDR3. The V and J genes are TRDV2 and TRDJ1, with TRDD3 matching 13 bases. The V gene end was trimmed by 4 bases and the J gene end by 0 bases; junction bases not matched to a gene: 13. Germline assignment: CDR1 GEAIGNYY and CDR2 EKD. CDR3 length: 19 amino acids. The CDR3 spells CACEPVLGDTRRYTDKLIF. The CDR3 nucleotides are TGTGCCTGTGAACCTGTACTGGGGGATACGCGGAGGTACACCGATAAACTCATCTTT.

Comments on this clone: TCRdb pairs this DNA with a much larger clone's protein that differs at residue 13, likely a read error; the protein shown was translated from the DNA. CDR3 nucleotides: TGTGCTCTTGGGGAACTTCGGGGACCTTCCCTCCTATGGGGATACACCGATAAACTCATCTTT. Translation gives CALGELRGPSLLWGYTDKLIF. The V gene is TRDV1, the J gene TRDJ1, with D possibly called TRDD2 or TRDD3 (6 bases each). V was cut by 0 bases and J by 0 bases, with 26 bases left in between. The V gene's germline CDR1 is TSWWSYY and CDR2 QGS. This CDR3 region has 21 residues.

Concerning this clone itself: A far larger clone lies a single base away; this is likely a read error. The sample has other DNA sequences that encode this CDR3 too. The CDR3 DNA reads TGTGCCTGTGACACAATTACGATAGGGGATGTTCCCGGGACCGATAAACTCATCTTT. Its translation: CACDTITIGDVPGTDKLIF. This chain connects TRDV2 to TRDJ1; tentative D call: TRDD3 (6 bases). Germline values: CDR1 GEAIGNYY, CDR2 EKD. The CDR3 covers 19 residues. V lost 1 base and J lost 2, with 25 bases in between.

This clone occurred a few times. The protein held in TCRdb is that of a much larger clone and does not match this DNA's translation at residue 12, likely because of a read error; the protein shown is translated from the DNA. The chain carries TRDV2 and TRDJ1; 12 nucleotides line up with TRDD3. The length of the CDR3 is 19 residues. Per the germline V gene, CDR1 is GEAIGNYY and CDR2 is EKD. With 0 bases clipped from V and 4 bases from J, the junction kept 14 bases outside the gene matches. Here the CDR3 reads CACDTVGNWGIQGIDKLIF. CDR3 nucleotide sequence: TGTGCCTGTGACACCGTGGGCAACTGGGGGATACAGGGCATCGATAAACTCATCTTT.

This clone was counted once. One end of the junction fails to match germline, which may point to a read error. As DNA, the CDR3 is TGTGCCTGTGACACGACTGTGGGTAGCTCCTGTTACACCCGACGGATGTTTTTC. It specifies CACDTTVGSSCYTRRMFF. V gene TRDV2 combines with J gene TRDJ3, with unresolved D. The CDR3 spans 18 residues. Germline V gives CDR1 GEAIGNYY, CDR2 EKD.

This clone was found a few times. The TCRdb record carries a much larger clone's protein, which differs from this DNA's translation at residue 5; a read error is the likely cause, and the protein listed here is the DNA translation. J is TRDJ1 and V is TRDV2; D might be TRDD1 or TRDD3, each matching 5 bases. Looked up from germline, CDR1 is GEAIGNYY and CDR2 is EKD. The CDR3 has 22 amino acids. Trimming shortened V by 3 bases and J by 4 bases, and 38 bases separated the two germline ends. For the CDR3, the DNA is TGTGCCTGTGACCCCGGAAATCTTACTACGTCTCCTGGGCTCACTACGAGCGATAAACTCATCTTT. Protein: CACDPGNLTTSPGLTTSDKLIF.

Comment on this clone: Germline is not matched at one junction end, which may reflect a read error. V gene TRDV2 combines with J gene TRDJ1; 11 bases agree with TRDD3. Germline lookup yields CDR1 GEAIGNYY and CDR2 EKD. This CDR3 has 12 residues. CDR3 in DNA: TGTGCCACTCTGGGGGATACCGGTAAACTCATCTTT. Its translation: CATLGDTGKLIF.

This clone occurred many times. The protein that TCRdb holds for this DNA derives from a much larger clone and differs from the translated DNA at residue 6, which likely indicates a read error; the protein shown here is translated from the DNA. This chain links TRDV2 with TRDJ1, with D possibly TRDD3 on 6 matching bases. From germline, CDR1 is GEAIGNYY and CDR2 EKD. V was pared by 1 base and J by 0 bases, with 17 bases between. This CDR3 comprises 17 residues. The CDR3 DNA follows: TGTGCCTGTGACACAGCCGGGGATCTGGCCTACACCGATAAACTCATCTTT. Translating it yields CACDTAGDLAYTDKLIF.